This T cell receptor beta chain emerged from a study of human T cells and chemical hapten exposure. Described time point: pre-sensitization, week 0. Sample treatment: therapeutic diphenylcyclopropenone sensitization with weekly scalp DPC. The germline V gene encodes CDR1 LGHNT and CDR2 FRNRAP. This CDR3 region has 16 residues. Trimming took 4 bases from V and 1 from J; bases not matched to a gene: 7. TCRdb redid the calling of the RACE reads with MiXCR, one entry per CDR3 protein. The sample lists a few hundred thousand distinct CDR3 sequences; roughly 6% were seen once. The chain joins TRBV12-5 to TRBJ2-7; 10 bases align to TRBD1. Sequenced material: whole blood, taken in connection with sensitization to the hapten diphenylcyclopropenone (DPC). The clonotype comes from a woman between 18 and 29 years old with alopecia areata. Some clones in this sample may be carry-over from other donors' samples. CDR3 in amino acids: CASGSPGQGISYEQYF. The CDR3 DNA reads TGTGCTAGTGGTTCGCCGGGACAGGGGATTTCCTACGAGCAGTACTTC.